Reported below is one T cell receptor (beta chain). What it binds is unknown. CDR3 length equals 14 residues. Trimming took 4 bases from V and 10 from J; bases not matched to a gene: 8. CDR1 SGHTA and CDR2 FQGNSA come from the germline V gene. The source of the sample is a study of T cell repertoires in cytomegalovirus infection. TCRdb ran MiXCR on the reads and lists one entry per CDR3 protein. In the table there are about 500,000 distinct CDR3 sequences, roughly a third of which are singletons. The chain combines TRBV7-2 with TRBJ2-1; 9 nucleotides match TRBD1. The clonotype was recovered from a human donor in good health (CMV status not recorded). Some clones in this sample may be carry-over from other donors' samples. This specimen was cultured PBMCs, taken from culture after CMV antigen stimulation. The chain's CDR3 is CASSWGQGGEEQFF. CDR3 nucleotides: TGTGCCAGCAGCTGGGGACAGGGAGGAGAGGAGCAGTTCTTC.